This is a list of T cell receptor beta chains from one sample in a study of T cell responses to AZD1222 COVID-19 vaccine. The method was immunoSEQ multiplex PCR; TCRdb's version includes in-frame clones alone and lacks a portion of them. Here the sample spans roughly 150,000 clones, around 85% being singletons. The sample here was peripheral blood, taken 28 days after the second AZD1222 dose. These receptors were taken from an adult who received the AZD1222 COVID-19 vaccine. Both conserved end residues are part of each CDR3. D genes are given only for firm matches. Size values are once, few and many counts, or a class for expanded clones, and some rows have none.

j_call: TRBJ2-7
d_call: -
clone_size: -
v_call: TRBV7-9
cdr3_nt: TGTGCCAGCAGCCGAAAGCCACAGGTATCCTACGAGCAGTACTTC
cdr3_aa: CASSRKPQVSYEQYF

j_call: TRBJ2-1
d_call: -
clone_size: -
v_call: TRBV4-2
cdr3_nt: TGTGCCAGCAGCCAAGGGCAGGGAGGGGGGAATGAGCAGTTCTTC
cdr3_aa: CASSQGQGGGNEQFF

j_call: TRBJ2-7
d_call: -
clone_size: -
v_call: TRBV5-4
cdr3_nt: TGTGCCAGCAGCGTCCCCGGGACGCAGATCTACGAGCAGTACTTC
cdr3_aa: CASSVPGTQIYEQYF

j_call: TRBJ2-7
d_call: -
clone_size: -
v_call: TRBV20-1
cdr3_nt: TGCAGTGCTAGTCGTTCCGGGACTTTCTCCTACGAGCAGTACTTC
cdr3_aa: CSASRSGTFSYEQYF

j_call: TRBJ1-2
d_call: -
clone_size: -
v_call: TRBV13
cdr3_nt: TGTGCCAGCAGCCGACGGTACTATGGCTACACCTTC
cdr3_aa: CASSRRYYGYTF

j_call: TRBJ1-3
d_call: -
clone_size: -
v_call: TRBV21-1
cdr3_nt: TGTGCCAGCAGCATTTCCTCCGGTATACATGGAAACACCATATATTTT
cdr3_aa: CASSISSGIHGNTIYF

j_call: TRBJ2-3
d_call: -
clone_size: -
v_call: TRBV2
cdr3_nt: TGTGCCAGCATCCTTCCGGCAGGGGAGTCAGATACGCAGTATTTT
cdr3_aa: CASILPAGESDTQYF

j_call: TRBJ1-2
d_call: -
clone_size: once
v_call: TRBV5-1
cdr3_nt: TGCGCCAGCAGCTTTGGTTTCGGGGGCGATTCTAGTTACTATGGCTACACCTTC
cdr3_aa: CASSFGFGGDSSYYGYTF

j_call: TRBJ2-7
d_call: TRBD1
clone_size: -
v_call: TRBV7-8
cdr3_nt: TGTGCCAGCAGCACAGGGGTCAGGGGGAGATCCTACGAGCAGTACTTC
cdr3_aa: CASSTGVRGRSYEQYF

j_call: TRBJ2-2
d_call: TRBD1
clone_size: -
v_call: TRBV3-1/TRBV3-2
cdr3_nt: TGTGCCAGCAGCAACAGGGGGCCCACCGGGGAGCTGTTTTTT
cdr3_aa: CASSNRGPTGELFF

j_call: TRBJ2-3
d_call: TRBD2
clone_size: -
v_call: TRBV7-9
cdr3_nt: TGTGCCAGCAGCCCACTGGGACTAGCGGGTACAGATACGCAGTATTTT
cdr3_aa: CASSPLGLAGTDTQYF

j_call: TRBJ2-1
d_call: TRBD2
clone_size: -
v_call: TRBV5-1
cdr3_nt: TGCGCCAGCAGCAACGGGGGGGTCATCGACCGCCACAATGAGCAGTTCTTC
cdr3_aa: CASSNGGVIDRHNEQFF

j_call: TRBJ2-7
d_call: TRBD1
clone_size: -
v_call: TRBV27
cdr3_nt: TGTGCCAGCAGTTTATGGGACAGGCGGAGCGAGCAGTACTTC
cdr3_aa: CASSLWDRRSEQYF

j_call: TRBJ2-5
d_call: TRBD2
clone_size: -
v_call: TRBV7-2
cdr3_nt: TGTGCCAGCAGCGCACCGGGACTACCCGAGACCCAGTACTTC
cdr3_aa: CASSAPGLPETQYF

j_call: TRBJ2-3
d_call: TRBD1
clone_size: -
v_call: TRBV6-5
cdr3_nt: TGTGCCAGCAGAACCTGGACAGGGTGGACAGATACGCAGTATTTT
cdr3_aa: CASRTWTGWTDTQYF

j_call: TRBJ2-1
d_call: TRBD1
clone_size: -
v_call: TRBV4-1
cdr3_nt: TGCGCCAGCAGCCAAGCCGGGACAGGGGCACCCAGCTCCTACAATGAGCAGTTCTTC
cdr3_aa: CASSQAGTGAPSSYNEQFF

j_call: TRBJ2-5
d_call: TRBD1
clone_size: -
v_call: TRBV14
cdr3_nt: TGTGCCAGCAGCCCCCTGGGACAGGGCACTGAGACCCAGTACTTC
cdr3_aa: CASSPLGQGTETQYF

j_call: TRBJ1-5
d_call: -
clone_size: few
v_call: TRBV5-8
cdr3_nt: TGTGCCAGCAGCTTGGGACCCCAGGGGAATCAGCCCCAGCATTTT
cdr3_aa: CASSLGPQGNQPQHF

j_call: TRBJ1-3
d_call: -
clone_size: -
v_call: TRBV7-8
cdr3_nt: TGTGCCAGCAGCCCAGGGCCTGGAAACACCATATATTTT
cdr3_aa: CASSPGPGNTIYF

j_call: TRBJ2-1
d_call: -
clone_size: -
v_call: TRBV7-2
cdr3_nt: TGTGCCAGCAGCTTAAACCCCGGGAGCTCCTACAATGAGCAGTTCTTC
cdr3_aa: CASSLNPGSSYNEQFF

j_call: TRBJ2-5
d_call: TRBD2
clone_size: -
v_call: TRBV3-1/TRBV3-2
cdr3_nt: TGTGCCAGCCGGAGAAGCGGGGGGAAAGAGACCCAGTACTTC
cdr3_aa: CASRRSGGKETQYF

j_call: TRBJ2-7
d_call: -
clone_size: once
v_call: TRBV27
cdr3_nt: TGTGCCAGCAGTTTCGATGGAACCCACGAGCAGTACTTC
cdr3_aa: CASSFDGTHEQYF

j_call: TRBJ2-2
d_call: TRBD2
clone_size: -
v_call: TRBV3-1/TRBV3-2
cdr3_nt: TGTGCCAGCAGCCAAGGACTCGCGGGGGGGCCAGGAAACACCGGGGAGCTGTTTTTT
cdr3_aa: CASSQGLAGGPGNTGELFF

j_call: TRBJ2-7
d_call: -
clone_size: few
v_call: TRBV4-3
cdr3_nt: TGCGCCAGCAGCCATTCCCTGGGTAACGAGCAGTACTTC
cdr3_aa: CASSHSLGNEQYF

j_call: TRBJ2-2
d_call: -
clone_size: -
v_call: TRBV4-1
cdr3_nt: TGCGCCAGCAGCCAACCCCGGGGGACGAACACCGGGGAGCTGTTTTTT
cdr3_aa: CASSQPRGTNTGELFF

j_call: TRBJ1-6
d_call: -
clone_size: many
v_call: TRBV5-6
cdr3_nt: TGTGCCAGCAGCACCTCACGGGGGGCGAATAATTCACCCCTCCACTTT
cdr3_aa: CASSTSRGANNSPLHF

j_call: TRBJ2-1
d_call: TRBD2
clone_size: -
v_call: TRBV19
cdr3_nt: TGTGCCAGCCATAGCGGGGACTCCTACAATGAGCAGTTCTTC
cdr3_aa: CASHSGDSYNEQFF

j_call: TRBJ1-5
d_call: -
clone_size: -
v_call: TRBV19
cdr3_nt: TGTACCAGTAGTATTTCGTGGCAGGGAGGACAGCCCCAGCATTTT
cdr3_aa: CTSSISWQGGQPQHF

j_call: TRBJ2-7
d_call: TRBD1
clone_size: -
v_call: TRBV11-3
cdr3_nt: TGTGCCAGCAGCTCCTTCACAGGGGGCTTTCACGAGCAGTACTTC
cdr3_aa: CASSSFTGGFHEQYF

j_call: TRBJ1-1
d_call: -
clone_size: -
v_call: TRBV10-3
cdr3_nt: TGTGCCATCAGGGGGAGGGACACTGAAGCTTTCTTT
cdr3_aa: CAIRGRDTEAFF

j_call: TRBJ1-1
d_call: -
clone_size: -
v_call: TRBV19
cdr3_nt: TGTGCCAGTACCGGAAGGGGAGGGATTGATGGCACTGAAGCTTTCTTT
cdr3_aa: CASTGRGGIDGTEAFF

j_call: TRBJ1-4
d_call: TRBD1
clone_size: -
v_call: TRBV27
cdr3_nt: TGTGCCAGCAGTGCCGGACAGGGACGTGAAAAACTGTTTTTT
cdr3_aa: CASSAGQGREKLFF

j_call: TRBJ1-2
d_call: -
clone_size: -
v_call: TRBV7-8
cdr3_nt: TGTGCCAGCAGCTTAGCGGGGGGCTACTATGGCTACACCTTC
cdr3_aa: CASSLAGGYYGYTF

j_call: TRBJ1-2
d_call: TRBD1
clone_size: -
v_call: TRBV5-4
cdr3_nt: TGTGCCAGCAGCTTTGGGATGGGACAGGGGTATGGCTACACCTTC
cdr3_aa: CASSFGMGQGYGYTF

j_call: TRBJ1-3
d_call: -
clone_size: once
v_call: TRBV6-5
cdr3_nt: TGTGCCAGCAGCACCACCCTTGGAAACACCATATATTTT
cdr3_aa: CASSTTLGNTIYF

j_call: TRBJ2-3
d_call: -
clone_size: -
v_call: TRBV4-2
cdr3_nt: TGTGCCAGCAGCCAAGATAGGGCTGGAGATACGCAGTATTTT
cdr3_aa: CASSQDRAGDTQYF

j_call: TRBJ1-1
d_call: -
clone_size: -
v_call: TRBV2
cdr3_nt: TGTGCCAGCCCAGGGTACACTGAAGCTTTCTTT
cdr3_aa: CASPGYTEAFF

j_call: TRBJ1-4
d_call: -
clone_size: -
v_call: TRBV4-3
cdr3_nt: TGCGCCAGCAGCCAAGATCAAAGCAGGGTCGGTGAAAAACTGTTTTTT
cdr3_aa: CASSQDQSRVGEKLFF

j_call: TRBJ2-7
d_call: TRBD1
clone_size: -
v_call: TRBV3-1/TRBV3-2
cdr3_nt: TGTGCCAGCAGCACCAGGAGCGCCGGGACAGCCAGCTACGAGCAGTACTTC
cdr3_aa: CASSTRSAGTASYEQYF

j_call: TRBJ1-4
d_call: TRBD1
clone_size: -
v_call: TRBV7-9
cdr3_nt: TGTGCCAGCAGCTTGGCCGGGACAGGGGGTGAAAAACTGTTTTTT
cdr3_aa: CASSLAGTGGEKLFF

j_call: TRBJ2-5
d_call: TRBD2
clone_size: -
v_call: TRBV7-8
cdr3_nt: TGTGCCAGCAGCTTAGGCGGGGGAAGCCGATGGGAGACCCAGTACTTC
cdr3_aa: CASSLGGGSRWETQYF

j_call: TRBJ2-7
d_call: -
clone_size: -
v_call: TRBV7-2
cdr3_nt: TGTGCCAGCAGCTTAGTCTCGGGCGCGGACAGACGGACGAACTACGAGCAGTACTTC
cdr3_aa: CASSLVSGADRRTNYEQYF

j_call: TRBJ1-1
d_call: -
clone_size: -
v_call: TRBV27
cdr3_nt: TGTGCCAGCTCGGCGGTGGACACTGAAGCTTTCTTT
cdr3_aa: CASSAVDTEAFF

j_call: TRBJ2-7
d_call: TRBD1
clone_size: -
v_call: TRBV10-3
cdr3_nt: TGTGCCATCGGAGGACAGGGGGCGGACGAGCAGTACTTC
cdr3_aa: CAIGGQGADEQYF

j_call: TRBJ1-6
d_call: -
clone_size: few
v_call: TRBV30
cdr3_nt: TGTGCCTGGGCGACACGATATAATTCACCCCTCCACTTT
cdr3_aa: CAWATRYNSPLHF

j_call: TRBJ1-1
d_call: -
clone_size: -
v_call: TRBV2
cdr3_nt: TGTGCCTGTGGTAAAGGGACCCGCTACCCTCGTACATATTCTGAAGCTTTCTTT
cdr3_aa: CACGKGTRYPRTYSEAFF

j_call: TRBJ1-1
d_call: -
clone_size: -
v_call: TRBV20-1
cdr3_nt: TGCAGCGTACGGGGGAACACTGAAGCTTTCTTT
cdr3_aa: CSVRGNTEAFF

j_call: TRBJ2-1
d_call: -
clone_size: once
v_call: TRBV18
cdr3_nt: TGTGCCAGCTCTCCACAGGGTAATGAGCAGTTCTTC
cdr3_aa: CASSPQGNEQFF

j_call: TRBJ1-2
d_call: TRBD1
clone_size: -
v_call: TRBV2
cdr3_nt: TGTGCCAGCAGTGACCCCCCGGGACAGGGGGATGGCTACACCTTC
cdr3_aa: CASSDPPGQGDGYTF

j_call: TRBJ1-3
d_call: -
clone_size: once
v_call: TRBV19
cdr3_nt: TGTGCCAGTAGTCCCAAAGGAAGGGAGTCCTCTGGAAACACCATATATTTT
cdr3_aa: CASSPKGRESSGNTIYF

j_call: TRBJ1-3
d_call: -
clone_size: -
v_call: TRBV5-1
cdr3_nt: TGCGCCAGCAGCTACGACCCAGGATCTGGAAACACCATATATTTT
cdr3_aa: CASSYDPGSGNTIYF